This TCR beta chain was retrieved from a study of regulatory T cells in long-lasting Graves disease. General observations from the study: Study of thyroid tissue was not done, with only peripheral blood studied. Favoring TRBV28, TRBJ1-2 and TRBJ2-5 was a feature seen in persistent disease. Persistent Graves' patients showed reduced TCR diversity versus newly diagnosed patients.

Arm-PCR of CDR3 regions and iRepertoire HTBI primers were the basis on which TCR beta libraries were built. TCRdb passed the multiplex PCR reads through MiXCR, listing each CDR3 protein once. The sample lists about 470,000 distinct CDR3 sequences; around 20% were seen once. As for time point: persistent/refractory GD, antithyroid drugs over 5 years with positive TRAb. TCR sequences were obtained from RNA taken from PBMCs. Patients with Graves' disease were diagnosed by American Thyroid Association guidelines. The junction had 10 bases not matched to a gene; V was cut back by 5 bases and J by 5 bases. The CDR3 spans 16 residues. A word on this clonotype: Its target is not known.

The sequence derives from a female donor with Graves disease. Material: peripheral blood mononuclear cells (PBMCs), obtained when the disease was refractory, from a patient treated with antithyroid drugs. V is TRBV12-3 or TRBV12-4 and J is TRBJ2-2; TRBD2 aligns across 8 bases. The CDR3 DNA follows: TGTGCCAGCAGTCCCACCGCGGGGGGCTGGACCGGGGAGCTGTTTTTT. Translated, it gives CASSPTAGGWTGELFF.